The clone carrying this T cell receptor beta chain appeared once. Its target is not known. The source of the sample is a study of T cell responses to AZD1222 COVID-19 vaccine. General observations from the study: Just a handful of people given AZD1222 tested seropositive at baseline.

This CDR3 is 11 amino acids long. Repertoires were generated with immunoSEQ multiplex PCR, while TCRdb's copy carries only in-frame clones and drops some. The repertoire holds approximately 77,000 clones, with under 95% as singletons. The sample consisted of peripheral blood, taken 28 days after the second AZD1222 dose. This TCR was recovered from an adult who received the AZD1222 COVID-19 vaccine. This chain links TRBV7-5 with TRBJ1-2. TRBV7-5 is a pseudogene segment. In nucleotides, the CDR3 is TGTGTCAGAAGCGGGAGGGGTGGCTACACCTTC. Protein product: CVRSGRGGYTF.